A single sample is the source of the 17 T cell receptor beta chains below, sequenced in a study of CD8+ T cells in alopecia areata. Extracted RNA was reverse transcribed into cDNA, the sequencing template. Assay used: immunoSEQ multiplex PCR; TCRdb lists only in-frame clones, some missing. Of some 130,000 clones listed, roughly 50% were seen once; the top ten hold about 6%. Sequencing was performed on CD4+ T cells sorted from blood, taken at week 0. Source of these receptors: a human donor with alopecia areata.

The genes are TRBV23-1 and TRBJ2-1; 8 nucleotides align to TRBD2. TRBV23-1 counts as an open reading frame of uncertain function. The J segment lost 6 bases and the V segment lost 1 base, leaving 8 bases of the junction unmatched. The CDR3 totals 16 residues. CDR3 amino acids: CASSQWGSGVSNEQFF. In DNA form, the CDR3 reads TGCGCCAGCAGTCAATGGGGTAGCGGGGTCTCCAATGAGCAGTTCTTC.

This clone was detected only a few times. V is TRBV29-1 and J is TRBJ1-1; 7 bases align to TRBD1. Germline CDR1 and CDR2: SQVTM and ANQGSEA. The CDR3 contains 13 residues. J gave up 4 bases and V 6 bases, and 8 bases lay outside the gene matches. The CDR3 sequence is CSVSPRGFTEAFF. Here the CDR3 DNA reads TGCAGCGTCAGCCCCAGGGGGTTCACTGAAGCTTTCTTT.

V usage is TRBV5-1 and J usage is TRBJ2-7, with a weak D call TRBD1 (5 bases). From germline, CDR1 is SGHRS and CDR2 YFSETQ. With 4 bases removed from V and 1 base from J, the gap between germline ends came to 15 bases. This CDR3 has 15 amino acids. This CDR3 is CASSLQGDRSYEQYF. CDR3 DNA sequence: TGCGCCAGCAGCCTCCAGGGTGATAGGTCCTACGAGCAGTACTTC.

The rearrangement joins TRBV30 to TRBJ2-1; D is ambiguous. The CDR3 runs to 12 residues. Germline CDR1 and CDR2: GTSNPN and SVGIG (reference sequence). V shed 3 bases and J shed 4 bases, with 7 bases lying between them. The CDR3 bases are TGTGCCTGGAGCCTACGGTACAATGAGCAGTTCTTC. The encoded protein is CAWSLRYNEQFF.

This clone was seen a few times. The rearrangement uses TRBV7-2 and TRBJ2-3; D unresolved. Trimming shortened V by 0 bases and J by 1 base, and 11 bases separated the two germline ends. CDR3 length equals 16 residues. CDR1 SGHTA and CDR2 FQGNSA come from the germline V gene. The CDR3 region is CASSLAYPIRTDTQYF. The CDR3 DNA reads TGTGCCAGCAGCTTAGCGTACCCCATTCGCACAGATACGCAGTATTTT.

The chain couples TRBV29-1 to TRBJ2-1; TRBD2 matches 10 bases. Germline V gene data show CDR1 as SQVTM and CDR2 as ANQGSEA. J gave up 5 bases and V 6 bases, and 10 bases lay outside the gene matches. The CDR3 is 15 amino acids. The CDR3 sequence: CSVVRWTSGDNEQFF. CDR3 in DNA: TGCAGCGTGGTGAGGTGGACTAGCGGAGACAATGAGCAGTTCTTC.

The genes are TRBV7-9 and TRBJ1-2, with TRBD1 identical over 7 bases. V lost 3 bases and J lost 7; bases outside the gene matches: 2. The CDR3 consists of 12 residues. Germline assignment: CDR1 SEHNR and CDR2 FQNEAQ (reference sequence). CDR3: CASSFRDSGYTF. The CDR3 DNA sequence: TGTGCCAGCAGCTTCCGGGACAGTGGCTACACCTTC. Full variable domain (missing parts from reference TRBV7-9 and TRBJ1-2): DTGVSQNPRHKITKRGQNVTFRCDPISEHNRLYWYRQTLGQGPEFLTYFQNEAQLEKSRLLSDRFSAERPKGSFSTLEIQRTEQGDSAMYLCASSFRDSGYTFGSGTRLTVV.

The CDR3: CASSYVGQRGSPLHF. As DNA, the CDR3 is TGTGCCAGCAGTTACGTGGGACAGCGTGGTTCACCCCTCCACTTT. The chain is built from TRBV6-5 and TRBJ1-6; 7 bases align to TRBD1. J gave up 9 bases and V 2 bases, and 7 bases lay outside the gene matches. Germline V lookup: CDR1 MNHEY, CDR2 SVGAGI. CDR3 length: 15 amino acids.

The CDR3 DNA is TGTGCCACCAGCAACAGGGGCAATTCACCCCTCCACTTT. Amino acids: CATSNRGNSPLHF. The V and J genes are TRBV15 and TRBJ1-6, with 7 bases aligning to TRBD1. Germline CDR1 LNHNV, CDR2 YYDKDF (reference sequence). The junction had 1 base not matched to a gene; V was cut back by 4 bases and J by 7 bases. CDR3 size: 13 residues.

CDR3 region: CASSVTGTGGTDTQYF. CDR3 DNA: TGTGCCAGCAGTGTTACGGGGACAGGGGGCACAGATACGCAGTATTTT. V and J are TRBV6-1 and TRBJ2-3; 10 nucleotides align to TRBD1. The CDR3 is 16 residues long. Unmatched junction bases numbered 5, after V lost 4 bases and J lost 1 base. CDR1 and CDR2 (germline): MNHNS, SASEGT.

The chain is built from TRBV30 and TRBJ1-3, with TRBD1 matching 12 bases. This CDR3 contains 15 residues. V lost 5 bases to trimming and J lost 8 bases; unmatched junction nucleotides: 10. CDR1 is GTSNPN, CDR2 SVGIG, per germline (reference sequence). CDR3 residues: CAWVPGQGASDTIYF. The CDR3 DNA is TGTGCCTGGGTACCGGGACAGGGGGCCTCGGACACCATATATTTT. The whole variable domain, filled in from reference TRBV30 and TRBJ1-3, reads SQTIHQWPATLVQPVGSPLSLECTVEGTSNPNLYWYRQAAGRGLQLLFYSVGIGQISSEVPQNLSASRPQDRQFILSSKKLLLSDSGFYLCAWVPGQGASDTIYFGEGSWLTVV.

The table lists this clone with a few counts. The chain recombines TRBV30 with TRBJ1-2, with D possibly being TRBD1 (5 bases). The CDR3 totals 12 residues. CDR1 is GTSNPN, CDR2 SVGIG, per germline (reference sequence). Trimming took 2 bases from V and 8 from J, leaving 12 bases between them. In nucleotides, the CDR3 is TGTGCCTGGAGTACCCAGGGACGAGGCTACACCTTC. Translated: CAWSTQGRGYTF.

This clone was observed once. The rearrangement joins TRBV18 to TRBJ2-1; tentatively, D is TRBD2 (6 bases). Germline V CDR1 and CDR2: KGHSH, LQKENI. V lost 3 bases and J 6 bases, leaving 12 bases between the germline ends. The length of the CDR3 is 14 residues. The CDR3 sequence is CASSPPGALNEQFF. The DNA of the CDR3 is TGTGCCAGCTCACCCCCGGGAGCCCTCAATGAGCAGTTCTTC.

V gene TRBV11-2 combines with J gene TRBJ2-6; 10 bases line up with TRBD1. There are 17 residues in the CDR3. Germline assignment: CDR1 SGHAT and CDR2 FQNNGV. J gave up 1 base and V 10 bases, and 10 bases lay outside the gene matches. CDR3: CAILTGTGESGANVLTF. In nucleotides, the CDR3 is TGTGCCATACTCACCGGGACAGGGGAATCTGGGGCCAACGTCCTGACTTTC.

The CDR3 coding sequence is TGTGCCAGCAGCTTAAGGCAGGGGACGAACACCGGGGAGCTGTTTTTT. Encoded protein: CASSLRQGTNTGELFF. The chain has TRBV7-8 and TRBJ2-2, with a tentative D call TRBD1 (6 bases). The CDR3 extends over 16 amino acids. Trimming removed 2 bases at V and 0 bases at J, with 10 bases between. The germline V gene encodes CDR1 SGHVS and CDR2 FQNEAQ.

The chain combines TRBV11-2 with TRBJ2-5; D is unclear. The germline V gene has CDR1 SGHAT and CDR2 FQNNGV. The CDR3 loop spans 12 amino acids. Trimming stripped 5 bases from V and 5 bases from J, with 9 bases between. CDR3 bases: TGTGCCAGCAGCCTAGGTACCGAGACCCAGTACTTC. Protein: CASSLGTETQYF.

This clone occurred a few times. The chain couples TRBV29-1 to TRBJ1-2; D is unclear. Trimming took off 5 bases at V and 7 bases at J, with 14 bases between the two ends. CDR1 and CDR2 from the germline V gene are SQVTM and ANQGSEA. This CDR3 is built from 12 residues. The CDR3 region has the DNA TGCAGCGTTTGGGAGGCTGCGAGTGGCTACACCTTC. This translates into CSVWEAASGYTF. Looking up the rest from reference TRBV29-1 and TRBJ1-2 gives the full variable domain: SAVISQKPSRDICQRGTSLTIQCQVDSQVTMMFWYRQQPGQSLTLIATANQGSEATYESGFVIDKFPISRPNLTFSTLTVSNMSPEDSSIYLCSVWEAASGYTFGSGTRLTVV.